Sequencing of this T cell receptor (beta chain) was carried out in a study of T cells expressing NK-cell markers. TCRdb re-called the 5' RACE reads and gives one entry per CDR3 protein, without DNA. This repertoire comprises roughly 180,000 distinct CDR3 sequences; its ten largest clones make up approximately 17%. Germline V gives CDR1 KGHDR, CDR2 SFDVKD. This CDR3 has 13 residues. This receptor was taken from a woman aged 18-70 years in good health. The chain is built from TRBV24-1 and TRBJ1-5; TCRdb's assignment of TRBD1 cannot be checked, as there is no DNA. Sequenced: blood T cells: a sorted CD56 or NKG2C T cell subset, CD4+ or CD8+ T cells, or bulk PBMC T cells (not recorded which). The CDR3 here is CATSGGGNQPQHF.